This entry lists 16 T cell receptor beta chains sequenced from one sample in a study of blood T cell repertoires in COVID-19 (dated by TCRdb to 2020 to 2021). Receptors were amplified or captured by the immunoSEQ multiplex PCR assay. TCRdb carries this immuneACCESS record with in-frame sequences only. Its versions omit some clonotypes, under half of them owing to an unresolved V gene in the studies checked, with the rest unexplained. The sample includes about 120,000 clones, with about 85% observed a single time. Roughly a tenth of the sample is held by the ten biggest clonotypes. Sequenced: peripheral blood. These receptors all stem from a man older than 75 with acute or convalescent COVID-19.

The CDR3 DNA reads TGTGCCATCAGTGAGTCGTTGCGGGAGCTATACACAGATACGCAGTATTTT. Translated: CAISESLRELYTDTQYF. The rearrangement links TRBV10-3 to TRBJ2-3; 7 nucleotides align to TRBD2. The CDR3 consists of 17 residues. Unmatched junction bases numbered 8, after V lost 0 bases and J lost 2 bases. The germline V gene encodes CDR1 ENHRY and CDR2 SYGVKD.

The gene calls are TRBV30 and TRBJ1-2, with D tentatively TRBD1 (5 bases). CDR1 and CDR2 (germline): GTSNPN, SVGIG (reference sequence). This CDR3 region has 14 residues. With 5 bases removed from V and 6 bases from J, the gap between germline ends came to 19 bases. The CDR3 DNA reads TGTGCCTGGTTCCCCAGAGGCAGGGATAATGGCTACACCTTC. It translates to CAWFPRGRDNGYTF.

The chain is built from TRBV9 and TRBJ1-4; D gene unclear. Germline lookup yields CDR1 SGDLS and CDR2 YYNGEE. The CDR3 extends over 13 amino acids. Trimming pared 3 bases from V and 5 bases from J, leaving 8 bases between. DNA for the CDR3: TGTGCCAGCAGCGCTCCGGGGAATGAAAAACTGTTTTTT. Residues: CASSAPGNEKLFF.

The gene calls are TRBV27 and TRBJ1-2, with D unresolved. Trimming left V 5 bases short and J 5 bases short, with 18 bases between. The CDR3 is made up of 15 amino acids. Germline CDR1 and CDR2: MNHEY and SMNVEV (reference sequence). The CDR3 loop reads CASSTISGRMYGYTF. Written as DNA, the CDR3 is TGTGCCAGCAGTACTATCAGCGGTCGTATGTATGGCTACACCTTC.

The rearrangement joins TRBV6-1 to TRBJ2-7, with D unclear. The CDR3 has 12 amino acids. Germline loops: CDR1 MNHNS, CDR2 SASEGT. V was shortened by 5 bases and J by 4 bases, with 9 bases between the two germline ends. CDR3 nucleotide sequence: TGTGCCAGCAGTTATGGCAGGTACGAGCAGTACTTC. Protein sequence: CASSYGRYEQYF.

This rearrangement joins TRBV5-4 to TRBJ2-7, with D maybe TRBD2 (5 bases). Germline CDR1 reads SGHNT; CDR2 reads YYREEE (reference sequence). The CDR3 is 12 residues long. The germline V and J ends were trimmed by 2 bases and 6 bases, with 9 bases remaining between them. The CDR3 is CASSFGVSEQYF. Written as DNA, the CDR3 is TGTGCCAGCAGCTTCGGGGTTTCCGAGCAGTACTTC.

J is TRBJ2-3 and V is TRBV13, with 8 nucleotides matching TRBD2. The germline V gene encodes CDR1 PRHDT and CDR2 FYEKMQ (reference sequence). Losses at the gene ends were 5 bases for V and 4 bases for J; bases not matched to a gene: 11. This CDR3 contains 16 residues. The CDR3 loop reads CASSLNSGEGADTQYF. The DNA for the CDR3 is TGTGCCAGCAGCCTAAATAGCGGGGAGGGAGCAGATACGCAGTATTTT.

The chain is built from TRBV9 and TRBJ2-3; no reliable D call. Trimming removed 0 bases at V and 2 bases at J, with 7 bases between. In germline, CDR1 is SGDLS, CDR2 YYNGEE. This CDR3 has 14 amino acids. Here the CDR3 DNA reads TGTGCCAGCAGCGTAGGTACTACCACAGATACGCAGTATTTT. As protein: CASSVGTTTDTQYF.

V usage is TRBV2 and J usage is TRBJ2-3; D gene unclear. Germline V lookup: CDR1 SNHLY, CDR2 FYNNEI. V lost 6 bases and J 0 bases, leaving 10 bases between the germline ends. This CDR3 contains 14 residues. The CDR3 sequence is CASRFTTSTDTQYF. DNA for the CDR3: TGTGCCAGCAGATTCACTACTAGCACAGATACGCAGTATTTT.

This chain links TRBV2 with TRBJ1-2; no clear D gene. Trimming removed 6 bases from V and 3 bases from J, with 5 bases in between. CDR1 is SNHLY and CDR2 is FYNNEI in the germline V gene. The CDR3 has 11 amino acids. The CDR3 DNA is TGTGCCAGCAGCCGGGACTATGGCTACACCTTC. Residues: CASSRDYGYTF. The full variable domain, its missing parts supplied by reference TRBV2 and TRBJ1-2, is EPEVTQTPSHQVTQMGQEVILRCVPISNHLYFYWYRQILGQKVEFLVSFYNNEISEKSEIFDDQFSVERPDGSNFTLKIRSTKLEDSAMYFCASSRDYGYTFGSGTRLTVV.

This clone was seen only once. V usage is TRBV30 and J usage is TRBJ1-6; TRBD1 might be the D (6 bases). This CDR3 region has 15 residues. Germline V CDR1 and CDR2: GTSNPN, SVGIG (reference sequence). V dropped 0 bases and J dropped 7 bases, with 13 bases sitting between them. CDR3 DNA: TGTGCCTGGAGTGTACGGGCAGGGGACAATTCACCCCTCCACTTT. Translating gives CAWSVRAGDNSPLHF.

The chain combines TRBV27 with TRBJ1-2, with D hard to call. V was trimmed by 0 bases and J by 1 base, leaving 6 bases between them. CDR3 length equals 14 residues. The germline V gene encodes CDR1 MNHEY and CDR2 SMNVEV (reference sequence). The CDR3 coding sequence is TGTGCCAGCAGTTTATCGGTAGTTAACTATGGCTACACCTTC. Translated, it gives CASSLSVVNYGYTF.

This chain connects TRBV6-5 to TRBJ2-3; D possibly corresponds to TRBD1 (6 bases). The V end lost 6 bases, the J end lost 3 bases, and 10 bases lay between the germline ends. There are 13 residues in the CDR3. Germline V gene data show CDR1 as MNHEY and CDR2 as SVGAGI. CDR3 sequence: CASSRTDTDTQYF. CDR3 DNA: TGTGCCAGCAGCCGGACAGATACAGATACGCAGTATTTT.

This clone came up once. The chain joins TRBV29-1 to TRBJ1-2, with TRBD1 matching over 10 bases. The V segment lost 7 bases and the J segment 5 bases; nucleotides outside the gene matches: 1. CDR3 length: 11 amino acids. CDR1 is SQVTM, CDR2 ANQGSEA, per germline. This CDR3 reads CSGTGGYGYTF. In DNA form, the CDR3 reads TGCAGCGGGACAGGGGGATATGGCTACACCTTC.

The rearrangement links TRBV19 to TRBJ1-1; no clear D. The germline gives CDR1 LNHDA, CDR2 SQIVND (reference sequence). Trimming removed 3 bases from V and 4 bases from J, with 18 bases in between. This CDR3 has 16 amino acids. CDR3 nucleotides: TGTGCCAGTAGTATTCCGTGGATTGAAGGGAGCACTGAAGCTTTCTTT. This sequence encodes CASSIPWIEGSTEAFF. The entire variable domain, with the rest obtained from reference TRBV19 and TRBJ1-1, is as follows: DGGITQSPKYLFRKEGQNVTLSCEQNLNHDAMYWYRQDPGQGLRLIYYSQIVNDFQKGDIAEGYSVSREKKESFPLTVTSAQKNPTAFYLCASSIPWIEGSTEAFFGQGTRLTVV.

The rearrangement uses TRBV5-4 and TRBJ1-2; TRBD1 is a possible D gene (5 bases). This CDR3 is 12 amino acids long. Per the germline V gene, CDR1 is SGHNT and CDR2 is YYREEE (reference sequence). Between the trimmed V and J ends, which lost 4 bases and 1 base, there was a span of 5 bases. The CDR3 region has the DNA TGTGCCAGCAGCCAGGGTAACTATGGCTACACCTTC. It yields the protein CASSQGNYGYTF.